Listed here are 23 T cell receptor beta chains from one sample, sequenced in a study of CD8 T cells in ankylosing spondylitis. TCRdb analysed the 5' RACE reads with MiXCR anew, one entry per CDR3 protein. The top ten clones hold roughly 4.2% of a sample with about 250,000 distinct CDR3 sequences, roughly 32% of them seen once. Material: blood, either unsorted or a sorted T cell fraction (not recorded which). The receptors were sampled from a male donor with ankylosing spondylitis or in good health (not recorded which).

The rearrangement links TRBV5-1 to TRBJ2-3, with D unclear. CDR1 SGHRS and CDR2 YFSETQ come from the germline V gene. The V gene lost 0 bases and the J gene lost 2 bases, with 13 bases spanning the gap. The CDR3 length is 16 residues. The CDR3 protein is CASSLAIAGFTDTQYF. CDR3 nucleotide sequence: TGCGCCAGCAGCTTGGCCATTGCAGGTTTCACAGATACGCAGTATTTT.

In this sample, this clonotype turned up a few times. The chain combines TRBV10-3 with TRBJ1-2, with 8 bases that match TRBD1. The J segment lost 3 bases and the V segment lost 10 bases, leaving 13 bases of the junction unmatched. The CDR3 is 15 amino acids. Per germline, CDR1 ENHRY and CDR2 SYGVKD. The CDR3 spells CATLIGQGGDYGYTF. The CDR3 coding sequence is TGTGCCACATTGATCGGACAGGGAGGTGACTATGGCTACACCTTC.

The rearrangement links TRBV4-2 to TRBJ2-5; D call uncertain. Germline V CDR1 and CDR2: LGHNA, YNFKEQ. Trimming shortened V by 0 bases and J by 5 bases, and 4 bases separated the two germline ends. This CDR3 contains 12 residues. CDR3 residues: CASSQDRETQYF. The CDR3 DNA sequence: TGTGCCAGCAGCCAAGATCGGGAGACCCAGTACTTC.

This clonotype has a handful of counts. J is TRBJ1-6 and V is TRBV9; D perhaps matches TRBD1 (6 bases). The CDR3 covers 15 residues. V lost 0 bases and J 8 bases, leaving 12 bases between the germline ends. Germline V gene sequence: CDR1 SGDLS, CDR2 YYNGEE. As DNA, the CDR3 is TGTGCCAGCAGCGTAGGGAACAGGGTTGATTCACCCCTCCACTTT. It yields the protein CASSVGNRVDSPLHF.

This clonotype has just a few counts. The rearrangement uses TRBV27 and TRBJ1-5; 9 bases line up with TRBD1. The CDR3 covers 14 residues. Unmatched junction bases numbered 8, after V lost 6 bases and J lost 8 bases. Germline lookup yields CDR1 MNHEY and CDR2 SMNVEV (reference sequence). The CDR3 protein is CASSTGGSIKPQHF. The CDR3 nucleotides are TGTGCCAGCAGCACAGGGGGCTCCATCAAGCCCCAGCATTTT.

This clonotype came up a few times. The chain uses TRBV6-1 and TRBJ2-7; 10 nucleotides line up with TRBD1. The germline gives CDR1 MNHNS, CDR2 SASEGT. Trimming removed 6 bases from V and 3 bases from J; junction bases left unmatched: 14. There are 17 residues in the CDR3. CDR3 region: CASSRSGSGTGVYEQYF. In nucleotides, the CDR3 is TGTGCCAGCAGCCGCTCTGGCTCTGGGACAGGGGTCTACGAGCAGTACTTC.

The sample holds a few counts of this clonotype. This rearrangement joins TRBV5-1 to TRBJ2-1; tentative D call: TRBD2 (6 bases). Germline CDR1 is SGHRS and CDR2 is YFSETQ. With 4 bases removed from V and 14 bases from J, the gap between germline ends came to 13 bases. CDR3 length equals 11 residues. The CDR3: CASSEGLSKFF. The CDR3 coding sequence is TGCGCCAGCAGCGAGGGACTTAGCAAGTTCTTC.

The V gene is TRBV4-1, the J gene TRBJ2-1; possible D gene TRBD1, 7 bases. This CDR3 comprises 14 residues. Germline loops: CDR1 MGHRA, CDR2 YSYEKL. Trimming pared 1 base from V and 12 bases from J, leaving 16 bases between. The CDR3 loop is CASSQGDSGGGQFF. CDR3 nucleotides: TGCGCCAGCAGCCAAGGGGACAGTGGGGGAGGGCAGTTCTTC.

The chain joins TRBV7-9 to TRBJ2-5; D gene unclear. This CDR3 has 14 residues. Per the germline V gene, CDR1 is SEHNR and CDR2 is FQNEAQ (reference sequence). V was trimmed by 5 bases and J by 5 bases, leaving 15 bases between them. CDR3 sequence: CASSPVRQRETQYF. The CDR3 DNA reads TGTGCCAGCAGCCCAGTGCGTCAACGGGAGACCCAGTACTTC. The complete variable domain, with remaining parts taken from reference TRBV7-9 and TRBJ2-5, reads DTGVSQNPRHKITKRGQNVTFRCDPISEHNRLYWYRQTLGQGPEFLTYFQNEAQLEKSRLLSDRFSAERPKGSFSTLEIQRTEQGDSAMYLCASSPVRQRETQYFGPGTRLLVL.

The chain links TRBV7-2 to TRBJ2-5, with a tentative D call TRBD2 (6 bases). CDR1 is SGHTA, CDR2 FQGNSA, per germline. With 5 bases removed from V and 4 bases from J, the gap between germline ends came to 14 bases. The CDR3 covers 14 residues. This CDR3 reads CASSQPGLLETQYF. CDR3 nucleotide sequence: TGTGCCAGCAGCCAGCCGGGACTGCTAGAGACCCAGTACTTC.

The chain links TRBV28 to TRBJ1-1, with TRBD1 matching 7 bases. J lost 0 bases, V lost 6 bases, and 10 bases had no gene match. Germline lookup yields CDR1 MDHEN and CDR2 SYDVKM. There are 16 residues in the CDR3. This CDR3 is CASSRTKQGMNTEAFF. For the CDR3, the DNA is TGTGCCAGCAGCAGAACAAAACAGGGGATGAACACTGAAGCTTTCTTT. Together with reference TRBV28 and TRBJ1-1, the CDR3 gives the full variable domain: DVKVTQSSRYLVKRTGEKVFLECVQDMDHENMFWYRQDPGLGLRLIYFSYDVKMKEKGDIPEGYSVSREKKERFSLILESASTNQTSMYLCASSRTKQGMNTEAFFGQGTRLTVV.

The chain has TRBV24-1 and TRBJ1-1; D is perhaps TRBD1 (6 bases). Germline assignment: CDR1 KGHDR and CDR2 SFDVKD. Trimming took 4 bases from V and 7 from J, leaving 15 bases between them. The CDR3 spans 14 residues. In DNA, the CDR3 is TGTGCCACCAGTGACCCCTCGACAGGCAGTGAAGCTTTCTTT. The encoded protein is CATSDPSTGSEAFF.

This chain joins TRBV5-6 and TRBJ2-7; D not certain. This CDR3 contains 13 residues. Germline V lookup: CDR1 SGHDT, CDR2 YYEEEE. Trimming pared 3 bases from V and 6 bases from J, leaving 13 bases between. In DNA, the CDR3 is TGTGCCAGCAGCTCAGGAGTGGGGTTCGAGCAGTACTTC. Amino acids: CASSSGVGFEQYF.

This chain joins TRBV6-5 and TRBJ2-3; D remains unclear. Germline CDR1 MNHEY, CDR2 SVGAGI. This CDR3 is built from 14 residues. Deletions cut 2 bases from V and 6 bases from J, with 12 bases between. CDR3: CASSYARVPDTQYF. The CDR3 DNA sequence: TGTGCCAGCAGTTACGCTAGGGTACCCGATACGCAGTATTTT.

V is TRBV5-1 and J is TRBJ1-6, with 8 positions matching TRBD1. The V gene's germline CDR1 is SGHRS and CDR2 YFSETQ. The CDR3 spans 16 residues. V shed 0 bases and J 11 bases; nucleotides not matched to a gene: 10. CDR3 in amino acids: CASSLGQGSGKPPLHF. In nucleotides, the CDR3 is TGCGCCAGCAGCTTGGGACAGGGGTCGGGTAAGCCACCCCTCCACTTT.

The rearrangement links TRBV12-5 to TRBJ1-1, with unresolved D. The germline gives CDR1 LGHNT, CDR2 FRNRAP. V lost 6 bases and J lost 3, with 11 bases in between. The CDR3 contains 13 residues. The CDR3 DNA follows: TGTGCTAGTGGCCTAAGGGAGGACACTGAAGCTTTCTTT. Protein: CASGLREDTEAFF. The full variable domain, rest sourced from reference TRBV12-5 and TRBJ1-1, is DARVTQTPRHKVTEMGQEVTMRCQPILGHNTVFWYRQTMMQGLELLAYFRNRAPLDDSGMPKDRFSAEMPDATLATLKIQPSEPRDSAVYFCASGLREDTEAFFGQGTRLTVV.

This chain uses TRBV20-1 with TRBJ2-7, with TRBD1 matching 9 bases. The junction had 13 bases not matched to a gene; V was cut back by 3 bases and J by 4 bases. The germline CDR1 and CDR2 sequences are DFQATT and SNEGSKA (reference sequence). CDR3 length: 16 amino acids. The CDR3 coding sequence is TGCAGTGCTAGCGTTAGGGGACAGGGCCTTGTGTACGAGCAGTACTTC. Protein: CSASVRGQGLVYEQYF.

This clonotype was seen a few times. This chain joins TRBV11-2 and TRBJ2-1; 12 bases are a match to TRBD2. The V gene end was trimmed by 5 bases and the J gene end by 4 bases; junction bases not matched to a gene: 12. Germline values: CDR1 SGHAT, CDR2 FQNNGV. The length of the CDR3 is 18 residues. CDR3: CASSGPGASGGAYNEQFF. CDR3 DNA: TGTGCCAGCAGCGGCCCGGGGGCTAGCGGGGGGGCTTACAATGAGCAGTTCTTC.

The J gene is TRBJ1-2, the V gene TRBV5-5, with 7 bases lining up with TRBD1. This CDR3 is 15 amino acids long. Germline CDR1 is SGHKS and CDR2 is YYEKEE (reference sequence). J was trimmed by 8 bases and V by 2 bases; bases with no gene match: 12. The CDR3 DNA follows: TGTGCCAGCAGCTTAGGAGGTCGACAGGGAAGGGGCTACACCTTC. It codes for CASSLGGRQGRGYTF. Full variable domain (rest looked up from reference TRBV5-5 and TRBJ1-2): DAGVTQSPTHLIKTRGQQVTLRCSPISGHKSVSWYQQVLGQGPQFIFQYYEKEERGRGNFPDRFSARQFPNYSSELNVNALLLGDSALYLCASSLGGRQGRGYTFGSGTRLTVV.

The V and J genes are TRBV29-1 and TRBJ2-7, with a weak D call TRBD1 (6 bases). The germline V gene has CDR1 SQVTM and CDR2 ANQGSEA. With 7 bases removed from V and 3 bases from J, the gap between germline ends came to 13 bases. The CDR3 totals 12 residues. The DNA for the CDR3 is TGCAGCGCCTTGGACAGCTACTACGAGCAGTACTTC. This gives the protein CSALDSYYEQYF.

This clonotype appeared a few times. The CDR3 bases are TGCGCCAGCAGGGACCCTAGGGGGGCCAACGTCCTGACTTTC. Encoded protein: CASRDPRGANVLTF. This chain uses TRBV5-1 with TRBJ2-6; no clear D gene. This CDR3 is built from 14 residues. V lost 5 bases, J lost 4 bases, and 10 bases lay in between. CDR1 is SGHRS and CDR2 is YFSETQ in the germline V gene.

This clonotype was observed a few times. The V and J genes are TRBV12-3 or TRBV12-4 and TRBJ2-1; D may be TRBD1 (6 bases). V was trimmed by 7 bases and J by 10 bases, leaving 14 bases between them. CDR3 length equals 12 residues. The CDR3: CASNRALGEQFF. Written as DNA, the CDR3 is TGTGCCAGCAACAGGGCCCTGGGGGAGCAGTTCTTC.

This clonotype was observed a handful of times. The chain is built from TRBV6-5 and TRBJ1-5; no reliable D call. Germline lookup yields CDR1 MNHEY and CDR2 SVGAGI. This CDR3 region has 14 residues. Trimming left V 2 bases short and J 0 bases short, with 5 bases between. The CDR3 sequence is CASSYGGSNQPQHF. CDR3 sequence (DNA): TGTGCCAGCAGTTACGGCGGTAGCAATCAGCCCCAGCATTTT.